One and the same sample provided the 14 T cell receptor beta chains below, sequenced in a study of T cells in Graves' hyperthyroidism and ophthalmopathy. Amplification targeted TCR beta CDR3 regions from RNA transcripts. The HTBI primer set drove a first-round RT-PCR of the TCR CDR3. TCRdb reprocessed the multiplex PCR reads via MiXCR and lists one record per CDR3 protein. Among 300,000 to 400,000 distinct CDR3 sequences listed, 20% to 25% were seen once. The sequenced sample was blood. The source of these receptors is a woman aged 50 to 60 with Graves' hyperthyroidism.

Many counts were recorded for this clonotype. The chain links TRBV3-1 to TRBJ1-4; 7 positions match TRBD1. V lost 4 bases and J lost 4; bases outside the gene matches: 6. The germline gives CDR1 LGHDT, CDR2 YNNKEL (reference sequence). The CDR3 is made up of 15 amino acids. The DNA of the CDR3 is TGTGCCAGCAGCCCACAGGGGAAGAGTAATGAAAAACTGTTTTTT. It encodes CASSPQGKSNEKLFF.

A few counts support this clonotype. V gene TRBV19 combines with J gene TRBJ1-1, with D possibly matching TRBD1 (5 bases). The CDR3 has 14 amino acids. Germline CDR1 is LNHDA and CDR2 is SQIVND (reference sequence). Trimming removed 6 bases at V and 1 base at J, with 12 bases between. CDR3 bases: TGTGCCAGTAGGGCGAACGACAGGAACACTGAAGCTTTCTTT. It yields the protein CASRANDRNTEAFF.

The gene calls are TRBV12-3 or TRBV12-4 and TRBJ1-5; no clear D. V was clipped by 1 base and J by 0 bases, with 10 bases between them. CDR3 size: 16 residues. CDR3 sequence: CASSLDLGYSNQPQHF. CDR3 coding DNA: TGTGCCAGCAGTTTAGATCTAGGGTATAGCAATCAGCCCCAGCATTTT.

This CDR3 is CASSLPYQPQHF. The DNA for the CDR3 is TGTGCCAGCAGTTTACCCTATCAGCCCCAGCATTTT. The chain recombines TRBV28 with TRBJ1-5; D uncertain. This CDR3 is built from 12 residues. Germline loops: CDR1 MDHEN, CDR2 SYDVKM. V lost 2 bases to trimming and J lost 5 bases, with 4 bases between them.

This clonotype was observed at least ten times. The CDR3 here is CASSPEGDPYNEQFF. Written as DNA, the CDR3 is TGTGCCAGCAGCCCGGAGGGGGACCCCTACAATGAGCAGTTCTTC. The chain has TRBV5-5 and TRBJ2-1; D possibly matches TRBD1 or TRBD2 (6 bases each). Trimming pared 4 bases from V and 2 bases from J, leaving 13 bases between. Germline assignment: CDR1 SGHKS and CDR2 YYEKEE (reference sequence). This CDR3 comprises 15 residues.

The chain has TRBV7-2 and TRBJ2-3; D unresolved. Per the germline V gene, CDR1 is SGHTA and CDR2 is FQGNSA. This CDR3 has 16 residues. V dropped 1 base and J dropped 0 bases, with 11 bases sitting between them. CDR3 bases: TGTGCCAGCAGCTTAGGCCCAGCGACTAGCACAGATACGCAGTATTTT. Protein product: CASSLGPATSTDTQYF.

This clonotype showed up many times. This chain joins TRBV10-3 and TRBJ2-7; possibly TRBD2 for D (6 bases). This CDR3 has 14 amino acids. V was shortened by 6 bases and J by 6 bases, with 18 bases between the two germline ends. Germline V gene data show CDR1 as ENHRY and CDR2 as SYGVKD. CDR3 DNA: TGTGCCATCAGCCCCTTACTAGAAGCGGGCGAGCAGTACTTC. Translation gives CAISPLLEAGEQYF.

In its sample, this clonotype was seen a few times. The gene calls are TRBV19 and TRBJ1-5, with 9 bases matching TRBD1. The CDR3 length is 14 residues. The germline V gene encodes CDR1 LNHDA and CDR2 SQIVND (reference sequence). With 5 bases clipped from V and 6 bases from J, the junction kept 5 bases outside the gene matches. CDR3 region: CASSHRGRFQPQHF. Here the CDR3 DNA reads TGTGCCAGTAGTCACAGGGGGCGGTTTCAGCCCCAGCATTTT.

The table lists this clonotype with a few counts. This chain connects TRBV20-1 to TRBJ2-2; a weak D match, TRBD2 (6 bases). This CDR3 is 15 amino acids long. CDR1 is DFQATT and CDR2 is SNEGSKA in the germline V gene (reference sequence). V was clipped by 0 bases and J by 7 bases, with 15 bases between them. CDR3: CSARDRGSIGGELFF. The CDR3 DNA sequence: TGCAGTGCTAGAGATCGGGGGAGTATTGGCGGGGAGCTGTTTTTT.

A remark on this clonotype: This may stem from a read error, because a much larger clone lies one nucleotide away. The chain carries TRBV12-3 or TRBV12-4 and TRBJ1-5, with D possibly TRBD1 on 6 matching bases. This CDR3 has 15 residues. CDR3 nucleotide sequence: TGTGCCAGCAGTCGAGCAGGGGTGAGCAATCGGCCCCAGCATTTT. Protein sequence: CASSRAGVSNRPQHF.

This clonotype has just one count. The genes are TRBV2 and TRBJ2-5; D perhaps matches TRBD1 (7 bases). CDR3 length: 15 amino acids. Trimming stripped 3 bases from V and 6 bases from J, with 17 bases between. The germline V gene encodes CDR1 SNHLY and CDR2 FYNNEI. The CDR3 reads CASSDGGRGVKTQYF. The CDR3 DNA reads as TGTGCCAGCAGTGACGGGGGCAGGGGGGTGAAGACCCAGTACTTC. Based on the CDR3 plus reference TRBV2 and TRBJ2-5, the full variable domain is EPEVTQTPSHQVTQMGQEVILRCVPISNHLYFYWYRQILGQKVEFLVSFYNNEISEKSEIFDDQFSVERPDGSNFTLKIRSTKLEDSAMYFCASSDGGRGVKTQYFGPGTRLLVL.

This clonotype was observed a handful of times. The J gene is TRBJ1-1, the V gene TRBV4-1; D not resolved. V was trimmed by 3 bases and J by 1 base, leaving 15 bases between them. This CDR3 is 16 amino acids long. Germline V lookup: CDR1 MGHRA, CDR2 YSYEKL. CDR3 sequence reads: CASSQRPLEENTEAFF. CDR3 bases: TGCGCCAGCAGCCAGCGGCCACTTGAGGAGAACACTGAAGCTTTCTTT.

This clonotype has a count of ten or more. The chain uses TRBV6-5 and TRBJ1-2; D gene uncertain. The CDR3 is 11 amino acids. CDR1 is MNHEY and CDR2 is SVGAGI in the germline V gene. Trimming shortened V by 0 bases and J by 8 bases, and 4 bases separated the two germline ends. DNA of the CDR3: TGTGCCAGCAGTTACTCGGACGGCTACACCTTC. Translating gives CASSYSDGYTF.

This clonotype showed up just a few times. The chain couples TRBV7-2 to TRBJ1-1; D is perhaps TRBD1 (5 bases). CDR1 SGHTA and CDR2 FQGNSA come from the germline V gene. Trimming took off 7 bases at V and 4 bases at J, with 16 bases between the two ends. CDR3 size: 14 residues. CDR3 coding DNA: TGTGCCAGCAACCATGGGGCGCCGGGCACTGAAGCTTTCTTT. Translating gives CASNHGAPGTEAFF. The full variable domain, with the rest looked up from reference TRBV7-2 and TRBJ1-1, is GAGVSQSPSNKVTEKGKDVELRCDPISGHTALYWYRQSLGQGLEFLIYFQGNSAPDKSGLPSDRFSAERTGGSVSTLTIQRTQQEDSAVYLCASNHGAPGTEAFFGQGTRLTVV.